This passage covers 26 T cell receptor beta chains from one sample sequenced in a study of cytomegalovirus exposure and HLA in healthy donors. PCR amplification relied on 60 Vbeta primers (plus 13 Jbeta primers). TCRdb's copy holds only in-frame clones and misses some; the assay was immunoSEQ multiplex PCR. The sample has tens of thousands of clones, almost 80% seen once. Specimen: PBMCs. These receptors all come from a female donor in good health and CMV-seronegative.

This chain uses TRBV7-2 with TRBJ1-1; D is possibly TRBD1 (6 bases). Germline CDR1 and CDR2: SGHTA and FQGNSA. The CDR3 extends over 13 amino acids. The germline V and J ends were trimmed by 4 bases and 11 bases, with 17 bases remaining between them. The CDR3 here is CASSSSQGGLAFF. CDR3 nucleotide sequence: TGTGCCAGCAGCTCCTCACAGGGAGGGTTGGCTTTCTTT.

The chain combines TRBV27 with TRBJ2-7, with TRBD1 matching over 7 bases. The germline gives CDR1 MNHEY, CDR2 SMNVEV (reference sequence). The CDR3 spans 14 residues. J gave up 4 bases and V 6 bases, and 9 bases lay outside the gene matches. The CDR3 nucleotides are TGTGCCAGCAGAAGGACAGGTACCGGTTACGAGCAGTACTTC. It translates to CASRRTGTGYEQYF.

This chain connects TRBV5-1 to TRBJ2-3; perhaps TRBD1 as D (6 bases). With 2 bases removed from V and 6 bases from J, the gap between germline ends came to 10 bases. This CDR3 is built from 13 residues. The germline V gene encodes CDR1 SGHRS and CDR2 YFSETQ. CDR3 region: CASSFPGEDTQYF. CDR3 DNA sequence: TGCGCCAGCAGCTTTCCAGGGGAGGATACGCAGTATTTT. The full variable domain, in which reference TRBV5-1 and TRBJ2-3 provide the parts outside the CDR3, is KAGVTQTPRYLIKTRGQQVTLSCSPISGHRSVSWYQQTPGQGLQFLFEYFSETQRNKGNFPGRFSGRQFSNSRSEMNVSTLELGDSALYLCASSFPGEDTQYFGPGTRLTVL.

The chain uses TRBV7-2 and TRBJ1-2; D gene unclear. The V and J ends lost 5 bases and 1 base respectively, with 20 bases between them. Germline-derived CDR1 and CDR2 are SGHTA and FQGNSA. CDR3 size: 17 residues. CDR3 nucleotide sequence: TGTGCCAGCAGCCCCCAGTGGGCGCGACACCTTAACTATGGCTACACCTTC. Translating it yields CASSPQWARHLNYGYTF. Together with reference TRBV7-2 and TRBJ1-2, the CDR3 gives the full variable domain: GAGVSQSPSNKVTEKGKDVELRCDPISGHTALYWYRQSLGQGLEFLIYFQGNSAPDKSGLPSDRFSAERTGGSVSTLTIQRTQQEDSAVYLCASSPQWARHLNYGYTFGSGTRLTVV.

V is TRBV6-1 and J is TRBJ2-2; D possibly corresponds to TRBD2 (6 bases). V was shortened by 8 bases and J by 6 bases, with 19 bases between the two germline ends. Germline CDR1 MNHNS, CDR2 SASEGT. This CDR3 is built from 15 residues. The CDR3 DNA reads TGTGCCAGCTTCGGGACTCCCATTTTTGCCGGGGAGCTGTTTTTT. It encodes CASFGTPIFAGELFF.

This chain uses TRBV5-1 with TRBJ2-7; 9 bases agree with TRBD2. Germline lookup yields CDR1 SGHRS and CDR2 YFSETQ. Trimming took 3 bases from V and 0 from J; bases not matched to a gene: 7. This CDR3 spans 16 amino acids. CDR3 amino acids: CASSYGLAPSSYEQYF. CDR3 nucleotide sequence: TGCGCCAGCAGCTACGGACTAGCGCCTAGCTCCTACGAGCAGTACTTC.

This clone was counted a few times. The genes are TRBV7-2 and TRBJ2-7; D is unclear. The CDR3 contains 13 residues. The germline V gene encodes CDR1 SGHTA and CDR2 FQGNSA. The V end lost 4 bases, the J end lost 4 bases, and 11 bases lay between the germline ends. The CDR3 region is CASSSDTWYEQYF. CDR3 in DNA: TGTGCCAGCAGCTCCGACACCTGGTACGAGCAGTACTTC. The whole variable domain, remainder taken from reference TRBV7-2 and TRBJ2-7, is GAGVSQSPSNKVTEKGKDVELRCDPISGHTALYWYRQSLGQGLEFLIYFQGNSAPDKSGLPSDRFSAERTGGSVSTLTIQRTQQEDSAVYLCASSSDTWYEQYFGPGTRLTVT.

The CDR3 DNA reads as TGTGCCAGCAGTCACCGGGACAGGGAGACCCAGTACTTC. Protein: CASSHRDRETQYF. This rearrangement joins TRBV6-5 to TRBJ2-5; TRBD1 agrees at 8 bases. This CDR3 contains 13 residues. Germline values: CDR1 MNHEY, CDR2 SVGAGI. V shed 5 bases and J 5 bases; nucleotides not matched to a gene: 4.

This clone was picked up a small number of times. This chain links TRBV5-1 with TRBJ2-2; 8 nucleotides match TRBD1. Trimming cost V 1 base and J 1 base; bases outside gene matches: 3. This CDR3 is built from 16 residues. CDR1 and CDR2 (germline): SGHRS, YFSETQ. CDR3 protein: CASSLLGTGNTGELFF. The CDR3 DNA reads TGCGCCAGCAGCTTGCTCGGGACAGGGAACACCGGGGAGCTGTTTTTT.

The chain uses TRBV28 and TRBJ1-2, with TRBD1 identical over 7 bases. In germline, CDR1 is MDHEN, CDR2 SYDVKM. The V gene end was trimmed by 5 bases and the J gene end by 8 bases; junction bases not matched to a gene: 8. This CDR3 region has 13 residues. Here the CDR3 reads CASSVQGRWGYTF. As DNA, the CDR3 is TGTGCCAGCAGTGTACAGGGGCGCTGGGGCTACACCTTC.

The chain carries TRBV5-1 and TRBJ1-3; possibly TRBD1 for D (5 bases). This CDR3 spans 13 amino acids. V was shortened by 5 bases and J by 0 bases, with 6 bases between the two germline ends. Germline CDR1 is SGHRS and CDR2 is YFSETQ. Written as DNA, the CDR3 is TGCGCCAGCAGTCAGGGCTCTGGAAACACCATATATTTT. Protein product: CASSQGSGNTIYF.

The gene calls are TRBV27 and TRBJ2-1, with 14 bases matching TRBD2. This CDR3 spans 21 amino acids. V was pared by 2 bases and J by 7 bases, with 19 bases of the junction left unmatched. CDR1 and CDR2 from the germline V gene are MNHEY and SMNVEV (reference sequence). Here the CDR3 DNA reads TGTGCCAGCAGTTTAAGAAGCGGCAGGGGGGGACTAGCGGGAGAAGTGAATGAGCAGTTCTTC. It translates to CASSLRSGRGGLAGEVNEQFF.

This clone appeared a single time. The CDR3: CASSPSQSGVETQYF. In DNA, the CDR3 is TGTGCCAGCAGTCCCAGCCAAAGCGGGGTTGAGACCCAGTACTTC. The J gene is TRBJ2-5, the V gene TRBV2; TRBD2 aligns across 7 bases. V shed 5 bases, J shed 5 bases, and the junction held 11 bases outside the gene matches. The CDR3 is 15 residues long. The germline V gene has CDR1 SNHLY and CDR2 FYNNEI.

The genes are TRBV14 and TRBJ1-1; D is uncertain. Trimming left V 4 bases short and J 2 bases short, with 11 bases between. This CDR3 is built from 14 residues. Germline V gene lookup returns CDR1 SGHDN and CDR2 FVKESK. CDR3 DNA sequence: TGTGCCAGCAGCCTACGACACTCCAACACTGAAGCTTTCTTT. It codes for CASSLRHSNTEAFF. The full variable domain, in which reference TRBV14 and TRBJ1-1 provide the parts outside the CDR3, is EAGVTQFPSHSVIEKGQTVTLRCDPISGHDNLYWYRRVMGKEIKFLLHFVKESKQDESGMPNNRFLAERTGGTYSTLKVQPAELEDSGVYFCASSLRHSNTEAFFGQGTRLTVV.

This clone was seen a few times. The V gene is TRBV11-2, the J gene TRBJ2-7; TRBD2 agrees at 8 bases. The CDR3 is 15 residues long. Germline V gene sequence: CDR1 SGHAT, CDR2 FQNNGV. Unmatched junction bases numbered 9, after V lost 5 bases and J lost 3 bases. The CDR3 spells CASSLTGGASYEQYF. Here the CDR3 DNA reads TGTGCCAGCAGCCTCACGGGGGGGGCCAGCTACGAGCAGTACTTC.

The chain links TRBV7-8 to TRBJ2-7; 7 positions agree with TRBD1. The CDR3 is made up of 16 amino acids. V shed 3 bases, J shed 0 bases, and the junction held 8 bases outside the gene matches. CDR1 and CDR2 (germline): SGHVS, FQNEAQ. CDR3 in DNA: TGTGCCAGCAGCTTCGACGACAGGGCAAGCTCCTACGAGCAGTACTTC. Protein product: CASSFDDRASSYEQYF. The complete variable domain, with remaining parts taken from reference TRBV7-8 and TRBJ2-7, reads GAGVSQSPRYKVAKRGQDVALRCDPISGHVSLFWYQQALGQGPEFLTYFQNEAQLDKSGLPSDRFFAERPEGSVSTLKIQRTQQEDSAVYLCASSFDDRASSYEQYFGPGTRLTVT.

CDR3 sequence (DNA): TGTGCTAGTGGTTTGGGGACAGTCAGGACTGAAGCTTTCTTT. Amino acids: CASGLGTVRTEAFF. J is TRBJ1-1 and V is TRBV12-5; tentative D call: TRBD1 (6 bases). The CDR3 runs to 14 residues. V was trimmed by 1 base and J by 5 bases, leaving 11 bases between them. Germline V gene sequence: CDR1 LGHNT, CDR2 FRNRAP.

The chain employs TRBV11-1 and TRBJ1-2; D is possibly TRBD1 (5 bases). This CDR3 comprises 14 residues. Germline lookup yields CDR1 SGHAT and CDR2 FQDESV (reference sequence). Trimming removed 3 bases at V and 8 bases at J, with 16 bases between. DNA of the CDR3: TGTGCCAGCAGCTTGGCAGACAGCCGAGGAGGCTACACCTTC. Translated: CASSLADSRGGYTF.

This chain connects TRBV18 to TRBJ1-2; D is possibly TRBD1 (5 bases). The CDR3 extends over 15 amino acids. CDR1 and CDR2 from the germline V gene are KGHSH and LQKENI. V was shortened by 5 bases and J by 6 bases, with 19 bases between the two germline ends. Here the CDR3 DNA reads TGTGCCAGCTCAGCAGAGGCAGGGCAAGGGCATGGCTACACCTTC. Residues: CASSAEAGQGHGYTF.

The rearrangement uses TRBV10-3 and TRBJ2-1; 13 bases match TRBD2. The germline V gene has CDR1 ENHRY and CDR2 SYGVKD. V dropped 4 bases and J dropped 7; count of bases not matched to a gene: 10. The CDR3 totals 17 residues. CDR3 residues: CAISGRTSGSMRNEQFF. In DNA form, the CDR3 reads TGTGCCATCAGTGGGAGGACTAGCGGGAGTATGAGGAATGAGCAGTTCTTC.

This rearrangement joins TRBV7-2 to TRBJ1-5, with 7 bases that match TRBD1. V gave up 5 bases and J gave up 6 bases; unmatched junction bases: 7. Germline CDR1 SGHTA, CDR2 FQGNSA. The CDR3 consists of 14 residues. CDR3 sequence (DNA): TGTGCCAGCAGCGCGACAGGGTGGGGTCAGCCCCAGCATTTT. The encoded protein is CASSATGWGQPQHF.

The CDR3 DNA follows: TGTGCCAGCAGTGAAGCCCCAGGGCTAATTGAGCAGTTCTTC. Translation: CASSEAPGLIEQFF. The chain has TRBV6-1 and TRBJ2-1; D is possibly TRBD1 (5 bases). Germline V gives CDR1 MNHNS, CDR2 SASEGT. V was trimmed by 0 bases and J by 9 bases, leaving 12 bases between them. This CDR3 spans 14 amino acids.

The rearrangement uses TRBV5-1 and TRBJ1-1, with D possibly being TRBD1 (5 bases). The CDR3 is made up of 14 amino acids. Germline values: CDR1 SGHRS, CDR2 YFSETQ. V lost 0 bases and J lost 4, with 10 bases in between. CDR3: CASSLVGGSTEAFF. The CDR3, as DNA: TGCGCCAGCAGCTTGGTCGGGGGATCCACTGAAGCTTTCTTT.

The V gene is TRBV5-4, the J gene TRBJ2-5; 7 bases align to TRBD1. Germline V lookup: CDR1 SGHNT, CDR2 YYREEE (reference sequence). With V trimmed by 0 bases and J by 7 bases, 15 bases remained unmatched. The CDR3 totals 17 residues. The CDR3 bases are TGTGCCAGCAGCTTGGGAAATGGGGCAGGGGGATGGGGGACCCAGTACTTC. This encodes CASSLGNGAGGWGTQYF.

The chain employs TRBV15 and TRBJ2-7; the match to TRBD1 covers 10 bases. The CDR3 contains 16 residues. Germline CDR1 LNHNV, CDR2 YYDKDF (reference sequence). The junction had 7 bases not matched to a gene; V was cut back by 1 base and J by 4 bases. The CDR3 sequence: CATSRGTGTGVYEQYF. CDR3 coding DNA: TGTGCCACCAGCAGAGGAACTGGGACAGGGGTTTACGAGCAGTACTTC. Complete variable domain (other parts from reference TRBV15 and TRBJ2-7): DAMVIQNPRYQVTQFGKPVTLSCSQTLNHNVMYWYQQKSSQAPKLLFHYYDKDFNNEADTPDNFQSRRPNTSFCFLDIRSPGLGDTAMYLCATSRGTGTGVYEQYFGPGTRLTVT.

The count of this clone is one. The chain carries TRBV6-1 and TRBJ1-5; 10 positions agree with TRBD1. The CDR3 totals 14 residues. CDR1 and CDR2 (germline): MNHNS, SASEGT. Trimming cost V 5 bases and J 6 bases; bases outside gene matches: 4. The CDR3 DNA sequence: TGTGCCAGCAGTTGGGACAGGGGAGGTCAGCCCCAGCATTTT. The encoded protein is CASSWDRGGQPQHF.